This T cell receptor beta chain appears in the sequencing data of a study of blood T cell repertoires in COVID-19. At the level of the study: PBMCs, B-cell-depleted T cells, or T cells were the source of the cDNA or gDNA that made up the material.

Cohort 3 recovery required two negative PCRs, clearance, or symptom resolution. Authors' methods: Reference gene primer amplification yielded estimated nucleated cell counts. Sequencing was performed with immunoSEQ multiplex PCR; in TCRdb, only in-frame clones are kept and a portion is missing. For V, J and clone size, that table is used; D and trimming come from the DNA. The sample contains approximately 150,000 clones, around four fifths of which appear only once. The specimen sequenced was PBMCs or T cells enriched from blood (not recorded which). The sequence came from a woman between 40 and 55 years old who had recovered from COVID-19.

The CDR3 protein is CASSEQGNTEAFF. CDR3 DNA: TGTGCCAGCAGCGAACAGGGGAACACTGAAGCTTTCTTT. This chain links TRBV7-3 with TRBJ1-1, with a possible D match to TRBD1 (6 bases). CDR3 length: 13 amino acids. Germline CDR1 SGHTA, CDR2 FQGTGA. The germline V and J ends were trimmed by 5 bases and 1 base, with 8 bases remaining between them.